Shown below are 23 T cell receptor beta chains from a single sample sequenced in a study of neurological immune-mediated disorders. Noted time point: technical triplicate 2. One entry per CDR3 protein results from TCRdb running MiXCR on the 5' RACE reads. The table lists about 59,000 distinct CDR3 sequences, nearly 25% of them singletons. The sample was PBMCs. The source of these receptors is a man aged 55 to 70 with HTLV-1-associated myelopathy (HAM/TSP).

Judged by abundance, this clonotype is medium-sized (0.01 to 0.1%). One junction end disagrees with the germline gene, perhaps due to a read error. This chain links TRBV7-7 with TRBJ2-3; TRBD2 might be the D (6 bases). This CDR3 region has 14 residues. Germline CDR1 is SSHAT and CDR2 is FNYEAQ (reference sequence). CDR3 bases: TGTGCTAGCAACTTAGGGGCGGGAACAGATACGCAGTATTTT. Translation gives CASNLGAGTDTQYF.

This clonotype has at least ten counts. V and J are TRBV10-3 and TRBJ2-7; 14 positions agree with TRBD2. The CDR3 loop spans 15 amino acids. Trimming took 2 bases from V and 5 from J; bases not matched to a gene: 2. Germline values: CDR1 ENHRY, CDR2 SYGVKD. The CDR3 spells CAISEGLAGGDEQYF. The DNA for the CDR3 is TGTGCCATCAGTGAGGGACTAGCGGGAGGCGACGAGCAGTACTTC.

This clonotype appeared once. V and J are TRBV25-1 and TRBJ2-3; D is unclear. This CDR3 spans 13 amino acids. CDR1 MGHDK and CDR2 SYGVNS come from the germline V gene. V lost 5 bases, J lost 0 bases, and 6 bases lay in between. For the CDR3, the DNA is TGTGCCAGCAGTCGTTTGAGCACAGATACGCAGTATTTT. As protein: CASSRLSTDTQYF.

The sample holds many counts of this clonotype. The chain couples TRBV7-9 to TRBJ1-5; tentatively, D is TRBD1 (5 bases). The ends were cut back, 6 bases at V and 5 bases at J, with 11 bases in the middle. The CDR3 length is 13 residues. The germline V gene encodes CDR1 SEHNR and CDR2 FQNEAQ (reference sequence). This chain's CDR3 is CASSVGGHQPQHF. The CDR3 DNA reads TGTGCCAGCAGTGTGGGGGGACATCAGCCCCAGCATTTT.

This clonotype appeared a single time. The chain carries TRBV20-1 and TRBJ2-3; no definite D call. Germline CDR1 DFQATT, CDR2 SNEGSKA (reference sequence). The CDR3 extends over 11 amino acids. The germline V and J ends were trimmed by 3 bases and 8 bases, with 9 bases remaining between them. CDR3 coding DNA: TGCAGTGCTAGGGGGTCGGGTACGCAGTATTTT. The encoded protein is CSARGSGTQYF.

A remark on this clonotype: Germline and junction disagree at one end, which may indicate a read error. This rearrangement joins TRBV6-1 to TRBJ2-6; TRBD1 might be the D (6 bases). The length of the CDR3 is 16 residues. CDR1 is MNHNS, CDR2 SASEGT, per germline. CDR3 bases: TGTGCCAGCACGGGCAGCCTTTCCTCTGGGGACAACGTCTTGACTTTT. Protein sequence: CASTGSLSSGDNVLTF.

The chain recombines TRBV4-2 with TRBJ2-2, with TRBD1 as a possible D gene (5 bases). Germline V gene lookup returns CDR1 LGHNA and CDR2 YNFKEQ. V lost 3 bases to trimming and J lost 8 bases, with 7 bases between them. The CDR3 consists of 12 residues. CDR3 sequence reads: CASSQNRGELFF. The CDR3 nucleotides read TGTGCCAGCAGCCAGAACAGGGGGGAGCTGTTTTTT.

In this sample, this clonotype turned up many times. The V gene is TRBV18, the J gene TRBJ1-4; D ambiguous. This CDR3 is 13 amino acids long. V dropped 6 bases and J dropped 6 bases, with 11 bases sitting between them. The V gene's germline CDR1 is KGHSH and CDR2 LQKENI. The CDR3: CASSGGEYEKLFF. The CDR3 DNA sequence: TGTGCCAGCTCGGGCGGGGAGTATGAAAAACTGTTTTTT.

This clonotype was seen ten or more times. CDR3 coding DNA: TGTGCCATCGAACCGGGACTAGCGGGCTACAATGAGCAGTTCTTC. Its translation: CAIEPGLAGYNEQFF. This chain links TRBV6-1 with TRBJ2-1, with 12 positions matching TRBD2. The germline gives CDR1 MNHNS, CDR2 SASEGT. The CDR3 runs to 15 residues. The junction had 7 bases not matched to a gene; V was cut back by 10 bases and J by 3 bases.

The sample holds many counts of this clonotype. The chain is built from TRBV29-1 and TRBJ2-2; D may correspond to TRBD1 or TRBD2 (5 bases each). CDR1 SQVTM and CDR2 ANQGSEA come from the germline V gene. V lost 6 bases and J lost 4, with 21 bases in between. This CDR3 region has 16 residues. CDR3 nucleotides: TGCAGCGTCGTAGGGGTATGGGGTGGAGGCACCGGGGAGCTGTTTTTT. Translating it yields CSVVGVWGGGTGELFF.

There are a few counts of this clonotype. The genes are TRBV5-1 and TRBJ2-2; D is uncertain. Trimming took off 3 bases at V and 0 bases at J, with 9 bases between the two ends. Germline values: CDR1 SGHRS, CDR2 YFSETQ. The CDR3 spans 15 residues. The CDR3 loop is CASSSGASNTGELFF. Written as DNA, the CDR3 is TGCGCCAGCAGCTCAGGCGCCTCGAACACCGGGGAGCTGTTTTTT.

This CDR3 is CASSQGFLAGGYGPDTQYF. The CDR3 region has the DNA TGTGCCAGCAGCCAAGGGTTCCTAGCGGGAGGGTACGGTCCAGATACGCAGTATTTT. This rearrangement joins TRBV4-2 to TRBJ2-3; TRBD2 agrees at 12 bases. The CDR3 has 19 residues. V trimming: 1 base; J trimming: 4 bases; junction bases outside the gene matches: 12. In germline, CDR1 is LGHNA, CDR2 YNFKEQ.

This clonotype has at least ten counts. V gene TRBV5-1 combines with J gene TRBJ2-1, with D possibly TRBD1 on 6 matching bases. CDR1 and CDR2 (germline): SGHRS, YFSETQ. CDR3 size: 15 residues. The ends were cut back, 2 bases at V and 9 bases at J, with 18 bases in the middle. The CDR3 is CASSFASGQHSEQFF. DNA of the CDR3: TGCGCCAGCAGCTTTGCTTCGGGACAACATAGTGAGCAGTTCTTC.

This clonotype is termed medium-sized. The chain couples TRBV4-1 to TRBJ1-2, with unresolved D. The V gene's germline CDR1 is MGHRA and CDR2 YSYEKL. The V and J ends lost 0 bases and 1 base respectively, with 9 bases between them. This CDR3 contains 15 residues. Here the CDR3 DNA reads TGCGCCAGCAGCCAAGAGGTGCAGTTTAACTATGGCTACACCTTC. It encodes CASSQEVQFNYGYTF.

Ten or more counts support this clonotype. The V gene is TRBV5-1, the J gene TRBJ1-6; D unclear. Germline values: CDR1 SGHRS, CDR2 YFSETQ. The V end was cut by 2 bases, the J end by 3 bases, with 9 bases between. CDR3 size: 15 residues. The CDR3, as DNA: TGCGCCAGCAGCTTCGAGGCAGTCTATAATTCACCCCTCCACTTT. Its translation: CASSFEAVYNSPLHF.

This clonotype was picked up many times. The chain uses TRBV27 and TRBJ2-7; possibly TRBD2 for D (5 bases). Germline assignment: CDR1 MNHEY and CDR2 SMNVEV (reference sequence). Trimming removed 3 bases from V and 9 bases from J, with 21 bases in between. The CDR3 runs to 15 residues. CDR3 loop: CASSLAPSGPAGQYF. The CDR3, as DNA: TGTGCCAGCAGTTTGGCCCCCAGCGGCCCTGCGGGGCAGTACTTC.

This clonotype occurred many times. This chain links TRBV20-1 with TRBJ2-1; D may be TRBD1 (5 bases). Trimming removed 6 bases from V and 5 bases from J, with 20 bases in between. The CDR3 contains 15 residues. CDR1 and CDR2 (germline): DFQATT, SNEGSKA (reference sequence). The CDR3, as DNA: TGCAGTGCCCTCCTACCGGACACCCTACACAATGAGCAGTTCTTC. It specifies CSALLPDTLHNEQFF.

A few counts support this clonotype. The V gene is TRBV20-1, the J gene TRBJ2-2, with unresolved D. The CDR3 spans 13 residues. Per the germline V gene, CDR1 is DFQATT and CDR2 is SNEGSKA (reference sequence). V gave up 3 bases and J gave up 4 bases, with 9 bases separating them. CDR3 DNA: TGCAGTGCTAGTGATGCCGGCACCGGGGAGCTGTTTTTT. Protein product: CSASDAGTGELFF.

The chain links TRBV5-1 to TRBJ2-3, with 9 bases that match TRBD2. Trimming removed 4 bases from V and 5 bases from J; junction bases left unmatched: 5. Per germline, CDR1 SGHRS and CDR2 YFSETQ. The CDR3 loop spans 14 amino acids. In DNA, the CDR3 is TGCGCCAGCAGCATGCGGACTAGCGTAGATACGCAGTATTTT. Its translation: CASSMRTSVDTQYF.

V and J are TRBV6-5 and TRBJ1-1; TRBD1 matches 10 bases. Germline lookup yields CDR1 MNHEY and CDR2 SVGAGI. The junction had 5 bases not matched to a gene; V was cut back by 0 bases and J by 4 bases. The CDR3 length is 16 residues. The CDR3 loop is CASSYSRDRGSTEAFF. The CDR3 coding sequence is TGTGCCAGCAGTTACTCGAGGGACAGGGGATCCACTGAAGCTTTCTTT.

This clonotype came up once. The V and J genes are TRBV28 and TRBJ2-1; 7 bases align to TRBD2. V shed 8 bases and J 5 bases; nucleotides not matched to a gene: 12. This CDR3 has 15 residues. CDR1 and CDR2 from the germline V gene are MDHEN and SYDVKM. The CDR3 region is CASRGGGASNNEQFF. As DNA, the CDR3 is TGTGCCAGCCGGGGCGGGGGTGCCTCTAACAATGAGCAGTTCTTC.

This clonotype was observed at least ten times. The rearrangement uses TRBV20-1 and TRBJ1-2, with D tentatively TRBD1 (6 bases). Trimming pared 6 bases from V and 3 bases from J, leaving 8 bases between. The CDR3 sequence is 11 residues long. Germline assignment: CDR1 DFQATT and CDR2 SNEGSKA (reference sequence). This CDR3 reads CSAGGDYGYTF. The CDR3 region has the DNA TGCAGTGCAGGGGGGGACTATGGCTACACCTTC.

V gene TRBV12-3 or TRBV12-4 combines with J gene TRBJ2-2; D is tentatively TRBD1 or TRBD2 (5 bases each). The CDR3 has 13 residues. V was pared by 6 bases and J by 6 bases, with 11 bases between. As DNA, the CDR3 is TGTGCCAGCAGAGAGGGACCCTCCGGGGAGCTGTTTTTT. Its protein product is CASREGPSGELFF.